The entry below gives a single T cell receptor beta chain sequence along with its context. In its sample, this clonotype was seen a few times. Its antigen specificity is not known. There are no base qualities to consult, and no much larger clone falls within one base. TCRdb records Illumina NovaSeq 6000 as the sequencer. TCRalpha and TCRbeta cDNA libraries were constructed by 5'RACE with constant-segment primers, with sample barcodes and unique molecular identifiers being introduced. Trizol reagent was used to extract RNA from every sample. The libraries were amplified in two PCR steps, and the second step added a second sample barcode and Illumina TruSeq adapters. Libraries were sequenced on an Illumina NovaSeq with 2 x 150 bp paired-end reads. The authors' analysis ran thus. The reads were demultiplexed and collapsed into UMI-guided consensus sequences using migec v1.2.7. Using mixcr v2.1.11, the UMI consensuses were aligned to TRA and TRB V and J templates and assembled into clonotypes. Expanded or contracted clonotypes were those called significant by both edgeR and NoisET, with noise models trained on biological replicates. For edgeR calls, the cutoffs were a false discovery rate-adjusted p below 0.01 and a log2 fold-change threshold of 1. As an exploratory analysis of dynamics, PCA with hierarchical clustering was applied to max-normalized trajectories of the 1000 most abundant clonotypes. The CD4 or CD8 phenotype of responding clones was assigned using the separately sequenced CD4+ and CD8+ repertoires. In-frame beta chains were kept once TCRdb had trimmed the public reads at Q25 with fastp and called clones with MiXCR. Each record represents a unique CDR3 protein, reported with the most common genes and DNA among its rows. The V and J calls follow TCRdb's processing rather than the paper's. The sample table contains about 560,000 distinct CDR3 sequences; only one count was recorded for 17% of them. The ten largest clones take up about 8.1% of the sample.

These data originate in a study of T-cell memory formation after mild COVID-19 (dated by TCRdb to 2020 to 2022). Looking at the study overall: TCR sequence clusters from the two donors were found to be largely donor specific. In two donors, T-cell clones that expanded and contracted after mild COVID-19 were tracked by sequencing TCRalpha and TCRbeta repertoires over time. Two young, previously healthy adult volunteers made up the cohort, one male and one female. Broad study findings and their caveats: Contracting CD4+ clones were found mainly in CM and EM memory subsets, while CD8+ clones were enriched in EMRA. Some responding clones were found in pre-infection memory, which suggests that pre-existing cross-reactive memory T cells took part in the SARS-CoV-2 response. SARS-CoV-2 specificity was not confirmed for the second-wave clones peaking on day 37. Balanced CD4/CD8 phenotypes were observed for clones contracting from day 15 to 85, whereas a bias towards CD4+ was observed for a second wave of clones expanding from day 15 to 37. Only two mild cases were covered by the study, and larger cohorts that include severe cases with pre-infection samples were considered necessary.

Ficoll-Paque density gradient centrifugation was the method used to isolate PBMCs. The junction shows trimming of 6 bases on V and 2 bases on J, plus 12 bases between the germline ends. Measured from the cysteine to the phenylalanine, the CDR3 is 14 residues long. The read is trimmed to its CDR3 DNA, 42 bases read in frame from base 1. The V and J segments used are TRBV12-3 or TRBV12-4 and TRBJ2-3; no confident D gene assignment can be made. The material sequenced was PBMCs or a T cell subset sorted from them (not recorded which). The sequence derives from an adult woman who had mild COVID-19 (a few samples of this study predate the infection). The sample titles of this study are shuffled in the database, so cell type and time point are left out; the donor was told from shared clones. At the DNA level, the sequence is TGTGCCAGCAGGCTAAGGCTATCCACAGATACGCAGTATTTT. Its protein product is CASRLRLSTDTQYF.